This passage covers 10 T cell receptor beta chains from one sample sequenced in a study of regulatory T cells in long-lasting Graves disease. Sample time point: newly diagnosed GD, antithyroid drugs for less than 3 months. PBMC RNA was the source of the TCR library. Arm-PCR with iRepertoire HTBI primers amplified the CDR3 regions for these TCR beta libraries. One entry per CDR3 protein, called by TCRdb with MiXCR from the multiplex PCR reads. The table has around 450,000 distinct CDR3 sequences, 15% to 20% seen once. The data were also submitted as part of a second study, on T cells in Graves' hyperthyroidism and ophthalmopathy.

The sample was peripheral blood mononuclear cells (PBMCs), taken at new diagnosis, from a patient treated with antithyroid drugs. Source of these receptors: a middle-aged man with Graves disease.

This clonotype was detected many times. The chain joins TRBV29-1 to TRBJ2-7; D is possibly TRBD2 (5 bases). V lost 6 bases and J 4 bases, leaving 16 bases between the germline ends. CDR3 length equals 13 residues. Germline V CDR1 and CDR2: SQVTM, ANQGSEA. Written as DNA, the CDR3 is TGCAGCGTGGCCCCGACTACGGGATACGAGCAGTACTTC. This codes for CSVAPTTGYEQYF.

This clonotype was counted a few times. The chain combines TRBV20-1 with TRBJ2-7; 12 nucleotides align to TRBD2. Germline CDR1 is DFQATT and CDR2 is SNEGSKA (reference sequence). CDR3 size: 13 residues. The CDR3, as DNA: TGCAGCGAAGGACTAGCGGGACCCTACGAGCAGTACTTC. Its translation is CSEGLAGPYEQYF.

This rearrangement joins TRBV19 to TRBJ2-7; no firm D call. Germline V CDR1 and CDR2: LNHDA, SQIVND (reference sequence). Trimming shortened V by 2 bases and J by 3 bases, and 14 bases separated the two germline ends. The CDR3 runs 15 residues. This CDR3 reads CASSITGLGGYEQYF. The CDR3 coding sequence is TGTGCCAGTAGTATAACGGGCCTTGGTGGCTACGAGCAGTACTTC.

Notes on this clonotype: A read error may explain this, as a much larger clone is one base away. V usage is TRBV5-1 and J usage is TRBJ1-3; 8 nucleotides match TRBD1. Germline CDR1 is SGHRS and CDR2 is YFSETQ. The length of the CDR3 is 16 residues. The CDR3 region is CASSDRGQASGNTMYF. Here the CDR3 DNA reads TGCGCCAGCAGCGACAGGGGTCAAGCATCTGGAAACACCATGTATTTT.

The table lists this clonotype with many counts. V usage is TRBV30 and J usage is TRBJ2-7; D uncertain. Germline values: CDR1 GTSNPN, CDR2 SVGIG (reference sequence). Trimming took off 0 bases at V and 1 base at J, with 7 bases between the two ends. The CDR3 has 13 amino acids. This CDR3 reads CAWSVMVSYEQYF. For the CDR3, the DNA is TGTGCCTGGAGTGTAATGGTTTCCTACGAGCAGTACTTC.

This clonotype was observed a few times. CDR3 in amino acids: CAWGHLNTEAFF. DNA for the CDR3: TGTGCCTGGGGACACCTGAACACTGAAGCTTTCTTT. The chain couples TRBV30 to TRBJ1-1; D possibly corresponds to TRBD1 (5 bases). The CDR3 has 12 amino acids. CDR1 is GTSNPN, CDR2 SVGIG, per germline (reference sequence). Between the trimmed V and J ends, which lost 5 bases and 0 bases, there was a span of 7 bases.

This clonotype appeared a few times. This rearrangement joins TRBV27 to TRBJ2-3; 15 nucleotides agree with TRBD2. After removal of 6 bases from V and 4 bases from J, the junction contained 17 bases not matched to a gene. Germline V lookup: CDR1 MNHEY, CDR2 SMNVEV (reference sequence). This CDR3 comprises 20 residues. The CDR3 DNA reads TGTGCCAGCAGCCAACGGGCCGGGACTAGCGGGGGGAGGGCCGCAGATACGCAGTATTTT. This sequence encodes CASSQRAGTSGGRAADTQYF.

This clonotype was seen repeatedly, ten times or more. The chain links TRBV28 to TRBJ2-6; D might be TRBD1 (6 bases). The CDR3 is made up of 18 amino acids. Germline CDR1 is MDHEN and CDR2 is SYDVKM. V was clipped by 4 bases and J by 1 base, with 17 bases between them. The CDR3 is CASSSVTGMGSGANVLTF. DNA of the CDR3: TGTGCCAGCAGTTCGGTAACAGGGATGGGGTCTGGGGCCAACGTCCTGACTTTC.

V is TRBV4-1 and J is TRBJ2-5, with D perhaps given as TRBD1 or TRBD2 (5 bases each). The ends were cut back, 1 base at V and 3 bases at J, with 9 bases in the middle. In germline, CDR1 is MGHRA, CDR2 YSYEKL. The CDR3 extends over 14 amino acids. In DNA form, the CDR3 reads TGCGCCAGCAGCCAAGTGGTGGGGGAAGAGACCCAGTACTTC. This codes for CASSQVVGEETQYF.

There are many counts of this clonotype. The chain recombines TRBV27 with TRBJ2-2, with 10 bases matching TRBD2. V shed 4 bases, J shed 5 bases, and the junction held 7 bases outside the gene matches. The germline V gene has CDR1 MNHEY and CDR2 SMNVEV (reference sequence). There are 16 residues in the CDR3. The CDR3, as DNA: TGTGCCAGCAGTTGGTTGGCTAGCGGGAGTACCGGGGAGCTGTTTTTT. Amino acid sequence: CASSWLASGSTGELFF.